This entry lists 12 T cell receptor beta chains sequenced from one sample in a study of metastatic and nonmetastatic thyroid tumors. No patient had received any treatment before thyroid surgery. TCRdb re-analyzed the PCR reads through MiXCR. The sample holds around 46,000 clones, over 20% seen once. Sequencing was carried out using blood. The receptors were sampled from a male donor with papillary thyroid cancer or a benign thyroid nodule (not recorded which). Some clones in this sample may be carry-over from other donors' samples.

This clone occurred many times. V is TRBV4-1 and J is TRBJ1-2; 8 positions match TRBD1. CDR1 is MGHRA and CDR2 is YSYEKL in the germline V gene. The CDR3 sequence is 15 residues long. Trimming cost V 1 base and J 2 bases; bases outside gene matches: 3. CDR3 nucleotides: TGCGCCAGCAGCCAAGCCCGGACAGGGAACTATGGCTACACCTTC. This codes for CASSQARTGNYGYTF.

The V gene is TRBV5-1, the J gene TRBJ1-2; D is ambiguous. CDR1 and CDR2 (germline): SGHRS, YFSETQ. CDR3 length: 14 amino acids. The V gene lost 1 base and the J gene lost 2 bases, with 9 bases spanning the gap. The DNA for the CDR3 is TGCGCCAGCAGCTTGAACAGCTTAAACTATGGCTACACCTTC. It encodes CASSLNSLNYGYTF.

The J gene is TRBJ1-1, the V gene TRBV7-8; TRBD1 matches 7 bases. The CDR3 length is 16 residues. V shed 5 bases, J shed 1 base, and the junction held 10 bases outside the gene matches. The germline CDR1 and CDR2 sequences are SGHVS and FQNEAQ. CDR3 sequence: CASSLNTGTANTEAFF. DNA for the CDR3: TGTGCCAGCAGCCTCAACACCGGGACAGCGAACACTGAAGCTTTCTTT.

This clone was seen many times. Other DNA sequences in the sample encode the same CDR3. V gene TRBV7-9 combines with J gene TRBJ1-1; maybe TRBD1 (6 bases). The germline V gene encodes CDR1 SEHNR and CDR2 FQNEAQ (reference sequence). CDR3 size: 15 residues. V was cut by 1 base and J by 1 base, with 10 bases left in between. CDR3 nucleotides: TGTGCCAGCAGCTTAGTGTGGGGGGCGAACACTGAAGCTTTCTTT. Translated: CASSLVWGANTEAFF.

This clone turned up a few times. This may be a read error, as it is one base from a much larger clone. The chain is built from TRBV29-1 and TRBJ2-6, with unresolved D. The CDR3 sequence is 16 residues long. The germline V gene encodes CDR1 SQVTM and CDR2 ANQGSEA. The ends were cut back, 6 bases at V and 0 bases at J, with 15 bases in the middle. In DNA form, the CDR3 reads TGCAGCGTGGGCGTGACGCCCGACTCTGGGGCCAACGTCCTGACTTTC. It is translated as CSVGVTPDSGANVLTF.

There are a few counts of this clone. This may stem from a read error, because a much larger clone lies one nucleotide away. The J gene is TRBJ1-2, the V gene TRBV25-1; TRBD1 is a possible D gene (6 bases). The CDR3 length is 14 residues. Germline assignment: CDR1 MGHDK and CDR2 SYGVNS. V lost 4 bases and J 7 bases, leaving 16 bases between the germline ends. The CDR3 DNA reads as TGTGCCAGCAGTGTCCACGGGGGCGTGGGTGGCTACACCTTC. This gives the protein CASSVHGGVGGYTF.

This clone was counted ten times or more. CDR3 nucleotide sequence: TGTGCCAGCAGCCCTAGGAGGGGGCCGGAGACCCAGTACTTC. Translated: CASSPRRGPETQYF. The rearrangement uses TRBV28 and TRBJ2-5; D possibly corresponds to TRBD1 (7 bases). CDR1 is MDHEN and CDR2 is SYDVKM in the germline V gene. Trimming removed 6 bases at V and 5 bases at J, with 16 bases between. The CDR3 loop spans 14 amino acids. Based on the CDR3 plus reference TRBV28 and TRBJ2-5, the full variable domain is DVKVTQSSRYLVKRTGEKVFLECVQDMDHENMFWYRQDPGLGLRLIYFSYDVKMKEKGDIPEGYSVSREKKERFSLILESASTNQTSMYLCASSPRRGPETQYFGPGTRLLVL.

The table lists this clone with many counts. V and J are TRBV20-1 and TRBJ1-2, with D tentatively TRBD1 (6 bases). Trimming took off 0 bases at V and 4 bases at J, with 12 bases between the two ends. Germline V gene lookup returns CDR1 DFQATT and CDR2 SNEGSKA (reference sequence). This CDR3 comprises 14 residues. The CDR3 is CSARDRDTGYGYTF. The CDR3 bases are TGCAGTGCTAGAGATAGGGACACCGGCTATGGCTACACCTTC.

The sample holds a few counts of this clone. This chain uses TRBV29-1 with TRBJ2-3; the D is unclear. CDR1 SQVTM and CDR2 ANQGSEA come from the germline V gene. V gave up 5 bases and J gave up 4 bases, with 10 bases separating them. The CDR3 consists of 12 residues. CDR3 in DNA: TGCAGCGTTATTGAGGCCGCAGATACGCAGTATTTT. Protein product: CSVIEAADTQYF.

CDR3 region: CSASSRDRGLDEQFF. CDR3 nucleotides: TGCAGTGCTAGTTCCCGGGACAGGGGTTTGGATGAGCAGTTCTTC. The chain links TRBV20-1 to TRBJ2-1, with 10 bases aligning to TRBD1. V was clipped by 3 bases and J by 8 bases; unmatched bases: 10. CDR3 size: 15 residues. Germline V lookup: CDR1 DFQATT, CDR2 SNEGSKA (reference sequence).

The chain recombines TRBV18 with TRBJ1-2; the D gene is possibly TRBD1 (5 bases). This CDR3 has 12 amino acids. V gave up 4 bases and J gave up 5 bases, with 8 bases separating them. The germline gives CDR1 KGHSH, CDR2 LQKENI. CDR3 residues: CASSLQGYGYTF. CDR3 nucleotide sequence: TGTGCCAGCTCACTGCAGGGATATGGCTACACCTTC.

This clone has a handful of counts. The germline gene is not matched at one end of the junction; a read error may be the cause. V gene TRBV16 combines with J gene TRBJ1-2; 8 positions agree with TRBD1. The CDR3 runs 15 residues. Looked up from germline, CDR1 is KGHSY and CDR2 is FQNENV. The CDR3 protein is CASSRGTGSSYGHTF. The CDR3 bases are TGTGCCAGCAGCCGAGGGACAGGTTCGAGCTATGGCCACACCTTC.